Listed here are 4 T cell receptor beta chains from one sample, sequenced in a study of blood T cell repertoires in COVID-19 (dated by TCRdb to the early 2020s). Libraries were constructed by the immunoSEQ multiplex PCR assay. Imported from immuneACCESS, the table was reduced by TCRdb to in-frame sequences with V and J called. These copies leave out some clones; in studies compared against another copy, an unresolved V gene accounts for under half, and the cause of the remainder is not known. The sample table shows 210,000 or so clones, and 70% to 90% are seen once. The ten largest clones represent 4.5% to 6% of the sample. Sequenced: peripheral blood. Source of these receptors: a woman in her seventies with active or convalescent COVID-19.

This rearrangement joins TRBV5-1 to TRBJ2-5; 7 positions agree with TRBD2. Germline assignment: CDR1 SGHRS and CDR2 YFSETQ. This CDR3 region has 16 residues. V was pared by 3 bases and J by 1 base, with 9 bases of the junction left unmatched. The CDR3 spells CASSSSKLAPQETQYF. CDR3 coding DNA: TGCGCCAGCAGCTCATCAAAACTAGCGCCCCAAGAGACCCAGTACTTC.

This clone was counted between two and nine times. The chain recombines TRBV18 with TRBJ2-5; D ambiguous. CDR1 and CDR2 from the germline V gene are KGHSH and LQKENI. Trimming cost V 3 bases and J 2 bases, with 16 bases left between them. The CDR3 sequence is 16 residues long. In DNA form, the CDR3 reads TGTGCCAGCTCACCGCCCCTCGCCGAGCCTCAAGAGACCCAGTACTTC. Translation gives CASSPPLAEPQETQYF.

The chain couples TRBV6-5 to TRBJ2-2; TRBD1 might be the D (6 bases). CDR1 MNHEY and CDR2 SVGAGI come from the germline V gene. The CDR3 has 14 residues. The ends were cut back, 7 bases at V and 4 bases at J, with 13 bases in the middle. In DNA, the CDR3 is TGTGCCAGCAAAAGACAGGCCCGCACCGGGGAGCTGTTTTTT. It is translated as CASKRQARTGELFF.

The chain employs TRBV19 and TRBJ2-3; 9 bases agree with TRBD1. Germline V CDR1 and CDR2: LNHDA, SQIVND (reference sequence). The CDR3 spans 15 residues. The ends lost 5 bases at V and 0 bases at J; junction bases unmatched: 3. The CDR3 loop reads CASSPQGASTDTQYF. For the CDR3, the DNA is TGTGCCAGTAGTCCACAGGGGGCTAGCACAGATACGCAGTATTTT. Full variable domain (missing parts from reference TRBV19 and TRBJ2-3): DGGITQSPKYLFRKEGQNVTLSCEQNLNHDAMYWYRQDPGQGLRLIYYSQIVNDFQKGDIAEGYSVSREKKESFPLTVTSAQKNPTAFYLCASSPQGASTDTQYFGPGTRLTVL.